This T cell receptor (beta chain) was identified during a study of blood T cell repertoires in COVID-19. Background on the study: Whether acute or convalescent, the COVID-19 samples came from the United States, Italy and Spain.

This clone was counted once. Original processing notes: Amplifying reference gene primers gave estimates of nucleated cell counts. Clones were read by immunoSEQ multiplex PCR, and TCRdb kept only the in-frame ones, dropping some. V, J and clone size derive from that table, while D and trimming were established from the DNA sequence. In the table there are more than 150,000 clones, around 87% of which are singletons. Germline lookup yields CDR1 LNHDA and CDR2 SQIVND (reference sequence). Trimming took 9 bases from V and 4 from J, leaving 19 bases between them. The CDR3 has 15 residues. The chain uses TRBV19 and TRBJ1-5; maybe TRBD1 (5 bases). Sequenced material: peripheral blood. The sequence was obtained from a woman aged 18-30 years who had recovered from COVID-19. The CDR3 DNA follows: TGTGCCAGCCGTGGGGAGGGGCTGACAAATCAGCCCCAGCATTTT. Translating gives CASRGEGLTNQPQHF. Complete variable domain (other parts from reference TRBV19 and TRBJ1-5): DGGITQSPKYLFRKEGQNVTLSCEQNLNHDAMYWYRQDPGQGLRLIYYSQIVNDFQKGDIAEGYSVSREKKESFPLTVTSAQKNPTAFYLCASRGEGLTNQPQHFGDGTRLSIL.